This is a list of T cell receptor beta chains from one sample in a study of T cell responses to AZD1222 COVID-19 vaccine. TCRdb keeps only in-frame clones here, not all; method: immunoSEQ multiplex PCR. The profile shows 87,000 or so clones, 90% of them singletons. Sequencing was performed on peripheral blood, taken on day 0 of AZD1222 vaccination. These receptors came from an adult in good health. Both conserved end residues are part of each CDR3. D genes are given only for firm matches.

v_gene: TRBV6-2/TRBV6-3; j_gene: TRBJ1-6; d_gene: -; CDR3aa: CASSSRTRDNSPLHF
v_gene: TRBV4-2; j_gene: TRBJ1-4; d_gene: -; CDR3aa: CASSQPGATNEKLFF
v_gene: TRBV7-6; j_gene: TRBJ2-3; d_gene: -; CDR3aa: CASSLRGGVISGTDTQYF
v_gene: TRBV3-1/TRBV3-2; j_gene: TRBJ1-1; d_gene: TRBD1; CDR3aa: CAKNARGRGNTEAFF
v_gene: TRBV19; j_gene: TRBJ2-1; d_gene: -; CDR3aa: CASSIGPQSEQFF
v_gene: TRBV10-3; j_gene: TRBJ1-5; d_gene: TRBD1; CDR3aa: CAISAVGQGVQPQHF
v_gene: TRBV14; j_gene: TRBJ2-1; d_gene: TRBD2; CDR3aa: CASSQGLAGAYNEQFF
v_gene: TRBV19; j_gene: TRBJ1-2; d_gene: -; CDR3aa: CASSPDRLGGYTF
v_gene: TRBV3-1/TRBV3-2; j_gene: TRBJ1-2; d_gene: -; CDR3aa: CASSLIGGGYTF
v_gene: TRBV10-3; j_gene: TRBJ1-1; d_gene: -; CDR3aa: CAISERTVNTEAFF